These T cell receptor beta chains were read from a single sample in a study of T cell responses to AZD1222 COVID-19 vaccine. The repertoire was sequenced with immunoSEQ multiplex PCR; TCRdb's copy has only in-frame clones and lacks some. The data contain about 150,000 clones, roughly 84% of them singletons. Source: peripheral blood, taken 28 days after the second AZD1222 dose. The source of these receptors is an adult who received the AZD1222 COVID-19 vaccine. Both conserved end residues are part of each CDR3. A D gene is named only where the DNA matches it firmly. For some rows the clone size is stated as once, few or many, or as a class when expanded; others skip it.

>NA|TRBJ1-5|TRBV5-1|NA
CASSFGSHSNQPQHF
TGCGCCAGCAGCTTTGGCTCGCACAGCAATCAGCCCCAGCATTTT
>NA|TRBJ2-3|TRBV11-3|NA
CASSRGGGPAGDTQYF
TGTGCCAGCAGCCGTGGTGGCGGGCCTGCTGGGGATACGCAGTATTTT
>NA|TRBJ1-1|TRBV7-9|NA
CASSGRDPRAFF
TGTGCCAGCAGCGGCCGGGACCCTAGGGCTTTCTTT
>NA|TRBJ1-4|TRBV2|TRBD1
CASSQDRGGTNEKLFF
TGTGCCAGCAGTCAGGACAGGGGTGGAACTAATGAAAAACTGTTTTTT
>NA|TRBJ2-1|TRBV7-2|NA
CASSLARTNNEQFF
TGTGCCAGCAGCTTAGCGAGGACTAACAATGAGCAGTTCTTC
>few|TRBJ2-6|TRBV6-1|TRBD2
CASSEKGSVRGRASGANVLTF
TGTGCCAGCAGTGAAAAAGGGTCGGTACGCGGGAGGGCGTCTGGGGCCAACGTCCTGACTTTC
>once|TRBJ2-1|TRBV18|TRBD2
CASSPREGEQFF
TGTGCCAGCTCACCACGGGAGGGTGAGCAGTTCTTC
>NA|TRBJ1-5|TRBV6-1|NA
CASSEAPGPPNQPQHF
TGTGCCAGCAGTGAAGCGCCTGGCCCCCCCAATCAGCCCCAGCATTTT
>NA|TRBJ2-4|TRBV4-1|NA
CASSQESDVASAQNIQYF
TGCGCCAGCAGCCAAGAGTCGGATGTTGCTAGCGCACAAAACATTCAGTACTTC
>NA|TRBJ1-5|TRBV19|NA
CASVKARGQPQHF
TGTGCCAGTGTTAAAGCCCGGGGTCAGCCCCAGCATTTT
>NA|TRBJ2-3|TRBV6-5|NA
CASSPLIPFTDTQYF
TGTGCCAGCAGCCCCTTGATTCCCTTCACAGATACGCAGTATTTT
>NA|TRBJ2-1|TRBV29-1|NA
CSSSRLEEDEQFF
TGCAGCTCATCTCGTCTAGAAGAAGATGAGCAGTTCTTC
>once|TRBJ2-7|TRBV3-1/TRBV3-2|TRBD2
CASSLGLAATTEQYF
TGTGCCAGCAGCCTAGGACTAGCGGCAACCACGGAGCAGTACTTC
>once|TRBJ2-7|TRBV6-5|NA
CASSYSGFTYEQYF
TGTGCCAGCAGTTACTCGGGCTTCACCTACGAGCAGTACTTC
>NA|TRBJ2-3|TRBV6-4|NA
CASRAVGPTDTQYF
TGTGCCAGCAGAGCCGTCGGACCCACAGATACGCAGTATTTT
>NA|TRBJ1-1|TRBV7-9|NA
CASSLPGLGFGAFF
TGTGCCAGCAGCTTACCCGGGTTAGGGTTCGGGGCTTTCTTT
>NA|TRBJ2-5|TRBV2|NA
CASSEEGGAQETQYF
TGTGCCAGCAGTGAAGAGGGCGGAGCGCAAGAGACCCAGTACTTC
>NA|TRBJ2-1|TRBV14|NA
CASSQGLTMFTEQFF
TGTGCCAGCAGCCAAGGTTTAACTATGTTCACTGAGCAGTTCTTC
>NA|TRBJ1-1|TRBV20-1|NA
CSASKGGGDTEAFF
TGCAGTGCTAGTAAGGGAGGAGGAGACACTGAAGCTTTCTTT
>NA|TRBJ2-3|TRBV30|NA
CAWSVRGSTDTQYF
TGTGCCTGGAGTGTGCGCGGTAGCACAGATACGCAGTATTTT
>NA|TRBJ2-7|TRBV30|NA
CAWSVFGGNYEQYF
TGTGCCTGGAGTGTTTTCGGGGGTAACTACGAGCAGTACTTC
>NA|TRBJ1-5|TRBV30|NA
CAWSVLGLTEPQHF
TGTGCCTGGAGTGTACTGGGACTTACCGAGCCCCAGCATTTT
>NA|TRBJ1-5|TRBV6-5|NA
CASSQTAGTIPQHF
TGTGCCAGCAGCCAGACGGCTGGAACAATCCCCCAGCATTTT
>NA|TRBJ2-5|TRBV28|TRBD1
CASRGHPGQGAVETQYF
TGTGCCAGCAGAGGCCACCCGGGACAGGGGGCCGTTGAGACCCAGTACTTC
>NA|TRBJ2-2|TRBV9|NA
CASKGSGELFF
TGTGCCAGCAAAGGTTCCGGGGAGCTGTTTTTT
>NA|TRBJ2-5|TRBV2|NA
CASSDDTQETQYF
TGTGCCAGCAGCGACGACACCCAAGAGACCCAGTACTTC
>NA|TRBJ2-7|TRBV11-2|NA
CAGASSYEQYF
TGTGCCGGGGCCAGCTCCTACGAGCAGTACTTC
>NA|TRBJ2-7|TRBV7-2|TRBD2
CASSSTSGRDSYEQYF
TGTGCCAGCAGCTCCACTAGCGGGAGAGACTCCTACGAGCAGTACTTC
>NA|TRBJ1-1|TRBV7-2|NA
CASSLSGNRFVYTEAFF
TGTGCCAGCAGCTTATCCGGGAACAGGTTCGTGTACACTGAAGCTTTCTTT
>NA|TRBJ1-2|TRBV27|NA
CASSLGGAWDGYTF
TGTGCCAGCAGTTTAGGGGGTGCCTGGGATGGCTACACCTTC
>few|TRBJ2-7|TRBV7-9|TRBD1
CASSLGLGQTTFEQYF
TGTGCCAGCAGCTTAGGCCTGGGACAGACGACGTTCGAGCAGTACTTC
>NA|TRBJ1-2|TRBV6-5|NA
CASSPGAVGSYGYTF
TGTGCCAGCAGTCCTGGGGCGGTTGGGTCATATGGCTACACCTTC
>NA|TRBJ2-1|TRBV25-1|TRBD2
CASREAGGDYNEQFF
TGTGCCAGCAGGGAGGCGGGAGGGGACTACAATGAGCAGTTCTTC